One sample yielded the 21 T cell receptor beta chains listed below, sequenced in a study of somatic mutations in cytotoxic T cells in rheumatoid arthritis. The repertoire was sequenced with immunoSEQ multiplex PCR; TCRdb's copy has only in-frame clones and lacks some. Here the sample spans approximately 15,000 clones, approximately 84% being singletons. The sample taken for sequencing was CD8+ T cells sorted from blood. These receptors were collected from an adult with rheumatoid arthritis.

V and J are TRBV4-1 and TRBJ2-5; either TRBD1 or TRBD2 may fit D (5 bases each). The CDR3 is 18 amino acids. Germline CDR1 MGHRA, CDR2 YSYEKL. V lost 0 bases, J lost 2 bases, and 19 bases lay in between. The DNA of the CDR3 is TGCGCCAGCAGCCAAGATTGGGAGACACTTGGGGGACAAGAGACCCAGTACTTC. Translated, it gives CASSQDWETLGGQETQYF.

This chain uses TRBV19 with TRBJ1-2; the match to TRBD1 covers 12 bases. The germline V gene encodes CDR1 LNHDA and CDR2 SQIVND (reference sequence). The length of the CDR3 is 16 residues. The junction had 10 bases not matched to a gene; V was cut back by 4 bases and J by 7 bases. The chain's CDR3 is CASSTEEGQGAGGYTF. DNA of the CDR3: TGTGCCAGTAGTACCGAAGAGGGACAGGGGGCTGGTGGCTACACCTTC.

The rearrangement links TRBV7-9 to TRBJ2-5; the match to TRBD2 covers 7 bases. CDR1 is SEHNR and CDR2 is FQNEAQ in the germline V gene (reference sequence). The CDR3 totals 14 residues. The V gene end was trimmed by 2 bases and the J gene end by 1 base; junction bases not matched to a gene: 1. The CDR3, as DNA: TGTGCCAGCAGCTTATCGGGGGGCCAAGAGACCCAGTACTTC. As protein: CASSLSGGQETQYF.

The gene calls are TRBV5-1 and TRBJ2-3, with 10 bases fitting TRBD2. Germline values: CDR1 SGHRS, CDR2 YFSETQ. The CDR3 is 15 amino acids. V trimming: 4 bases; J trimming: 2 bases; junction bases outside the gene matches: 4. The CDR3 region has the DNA TGCGCCAGCAGCGAACTAGCGGGGTCCACAGATACGCAGTATTTT. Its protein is CASSELAGSTDTQYF.

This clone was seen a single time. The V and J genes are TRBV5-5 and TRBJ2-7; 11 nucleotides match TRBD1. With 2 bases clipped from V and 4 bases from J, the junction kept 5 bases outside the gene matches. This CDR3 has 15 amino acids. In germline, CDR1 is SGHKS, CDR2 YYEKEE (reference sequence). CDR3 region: CASSFLGTGGYEQYF. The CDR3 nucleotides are TGTGCCAGCAGCTTCCTCGGGACAGGGGGTTACGAGCAGTACTTC.

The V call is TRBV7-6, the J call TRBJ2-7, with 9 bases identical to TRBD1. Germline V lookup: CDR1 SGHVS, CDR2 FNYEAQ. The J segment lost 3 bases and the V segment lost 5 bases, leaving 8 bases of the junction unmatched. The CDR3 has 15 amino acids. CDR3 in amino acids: CASSPRQGVLYEQYF. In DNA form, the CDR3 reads TGTGCCAGCAGCCCCCGACAGGGGGTCCTCTACGAGCAGTACTTC.

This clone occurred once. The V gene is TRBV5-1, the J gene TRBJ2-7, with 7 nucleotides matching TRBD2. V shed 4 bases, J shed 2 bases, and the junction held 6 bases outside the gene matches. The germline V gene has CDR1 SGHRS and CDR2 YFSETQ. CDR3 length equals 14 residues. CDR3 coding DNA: TGCGCCAGCAGCCAAGGACTAGGACCCTACGAGCAGTACTTC. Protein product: CASSQGLGPYEQYF.

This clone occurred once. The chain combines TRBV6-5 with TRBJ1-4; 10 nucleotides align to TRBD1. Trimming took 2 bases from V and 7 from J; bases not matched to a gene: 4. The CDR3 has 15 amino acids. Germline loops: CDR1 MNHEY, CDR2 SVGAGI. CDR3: CASSYRTGGGEKLFF. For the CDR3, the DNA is TGTGCCAGCAGTTACAGGACAGGGGGAGGTGAAAAACTGTTTTTT.

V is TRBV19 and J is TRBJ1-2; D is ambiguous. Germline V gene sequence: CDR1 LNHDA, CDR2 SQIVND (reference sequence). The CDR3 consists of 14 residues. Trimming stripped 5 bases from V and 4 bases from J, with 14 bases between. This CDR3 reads CASSSAEGPYGYTF. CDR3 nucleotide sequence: TGTGCCAGTAGTTCGGCGGAGGGCCCCTATGGCTACACCTTC.

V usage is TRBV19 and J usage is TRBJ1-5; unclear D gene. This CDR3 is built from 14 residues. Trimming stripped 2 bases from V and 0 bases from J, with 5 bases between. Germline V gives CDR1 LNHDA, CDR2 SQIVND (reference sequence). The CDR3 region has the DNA TGTGCCAGTAGTATATTCGATAGCAATCAGCCCCAGCATTTT. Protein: CASSIFDSNQPQHF.

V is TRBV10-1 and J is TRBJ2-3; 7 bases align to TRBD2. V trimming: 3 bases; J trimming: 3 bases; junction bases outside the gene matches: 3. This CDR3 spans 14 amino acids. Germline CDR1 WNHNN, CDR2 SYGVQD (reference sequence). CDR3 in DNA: TGCGCCAGCAGTGAACCGGGGGGAACAGATACGCAGTATTTT. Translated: CASSEPGGTDTQYF.

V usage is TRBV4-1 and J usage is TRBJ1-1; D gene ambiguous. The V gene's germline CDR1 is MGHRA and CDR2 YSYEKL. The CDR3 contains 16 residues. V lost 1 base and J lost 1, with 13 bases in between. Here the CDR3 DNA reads TGCGCCAGCAGCCAAGGACGTATAAAAGGGAACACTGAAGCTTTCTTT. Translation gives CASSQGRIKGNTEAFF.

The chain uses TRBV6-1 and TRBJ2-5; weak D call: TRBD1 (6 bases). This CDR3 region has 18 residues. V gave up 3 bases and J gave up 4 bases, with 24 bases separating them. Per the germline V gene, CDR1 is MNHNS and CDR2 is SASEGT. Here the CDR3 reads CASSDQPGWGRALETQYF. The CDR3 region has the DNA TGTGCCAGCAGTGATCAACCAGGTTGGGGGCGGGCCCTAGAGACCCAGTACTTC.

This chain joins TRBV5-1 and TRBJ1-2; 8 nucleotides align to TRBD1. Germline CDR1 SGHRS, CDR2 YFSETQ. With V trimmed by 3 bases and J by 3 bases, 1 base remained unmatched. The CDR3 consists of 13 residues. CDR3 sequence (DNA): TGCGCCAGCAGCTCACAGGGGGACTATGGCTACACCTTC. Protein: CASSSQGDYGYTF.

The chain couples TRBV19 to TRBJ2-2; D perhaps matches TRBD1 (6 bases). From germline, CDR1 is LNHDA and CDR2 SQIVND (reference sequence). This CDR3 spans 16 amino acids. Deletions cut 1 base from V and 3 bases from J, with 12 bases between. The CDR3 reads CASSIVYRVDTGELFF. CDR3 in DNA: TGTGCCAGTAGTATAGTGTACAGGGTCGACACCGGGGAGCTGTTTTTT. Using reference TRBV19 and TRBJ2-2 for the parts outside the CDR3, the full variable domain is DGGITQSPKYLFRKEGQNVTLSCEQNLNHDAMYWYRQDPGQGLRLIYYSQIVNDFQKGDIAEGYSVSREKKESFPLTVTSAQKNPTAFYLCASSIVYRVDTGELFFGEGSRLTVL.

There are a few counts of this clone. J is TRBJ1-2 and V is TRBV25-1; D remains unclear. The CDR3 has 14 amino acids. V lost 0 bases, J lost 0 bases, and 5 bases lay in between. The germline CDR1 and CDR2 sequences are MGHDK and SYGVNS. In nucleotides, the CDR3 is TGTGCCAGCAGTGAATATTCGGCTAACTATGGCTACACCTTC. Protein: CASSEYSANYGYTF.

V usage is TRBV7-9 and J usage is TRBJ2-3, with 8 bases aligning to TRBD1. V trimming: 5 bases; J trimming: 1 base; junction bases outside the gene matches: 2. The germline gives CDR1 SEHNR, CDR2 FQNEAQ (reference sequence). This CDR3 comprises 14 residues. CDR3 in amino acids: CASSPTGGTDTQYF. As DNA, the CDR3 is TGTGCCAGCAGCCCGACAGGGGGCACAGATACGCAGTATTTT.

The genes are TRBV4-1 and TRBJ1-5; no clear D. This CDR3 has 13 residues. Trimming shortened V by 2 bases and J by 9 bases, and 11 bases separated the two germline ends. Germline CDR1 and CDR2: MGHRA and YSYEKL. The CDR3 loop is CASSQLMGRPQHF. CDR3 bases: TGCGCCAGCAGCCAATTAATGGGTCGGCCCCAGCATTTT.

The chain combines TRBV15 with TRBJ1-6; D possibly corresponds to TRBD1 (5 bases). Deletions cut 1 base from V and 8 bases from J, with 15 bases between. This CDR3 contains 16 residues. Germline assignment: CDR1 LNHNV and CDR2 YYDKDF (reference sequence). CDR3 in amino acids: CATSRGDAALYSPLHF. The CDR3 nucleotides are TGTGCCACCAGCAGAGGGGACGCAGCCCTTTATTCACCCCTCCACTTT.

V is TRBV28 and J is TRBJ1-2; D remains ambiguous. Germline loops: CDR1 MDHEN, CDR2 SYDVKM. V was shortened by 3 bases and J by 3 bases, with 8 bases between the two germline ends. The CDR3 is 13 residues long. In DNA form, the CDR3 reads TGTGCCAGCAGTTTCGGAGGGTACTATGGCTACACCTTC. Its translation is CASSFGGYYGYTF.

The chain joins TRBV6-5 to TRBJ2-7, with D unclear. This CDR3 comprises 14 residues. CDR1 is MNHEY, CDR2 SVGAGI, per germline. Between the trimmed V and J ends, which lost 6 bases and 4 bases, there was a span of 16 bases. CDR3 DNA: TGTGCCAGCAGCCTTCGTGAGAGCCCGTACGAGCAGTACTTC. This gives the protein CASSLRESPYEQYF.